Shown below are 18 T cell receptor beta chains from a single sample sequenced in a study of T and B cells in COVID-19 patients (TCRdb year 2020). The listed sequencing device is Illumina MiSeq. Multiplex PCR with BIOMED2 TRB-A/B primer pools was used to amplify TRB rearrangements. TCRdb took the public reads, trimmed them with fastp at Q25, ran MiXCR for clone calling and kept in-frame beta chains. Every CDR3 protein is listed once, alongside the most common genes and DNA of its rows. The sample data list roughly 7,000 distinct CDR3 sequences, and 25% to 35% of these were observed just once. The top ten clones comprise 20% to 25% of the sample. TRB repertoires were amplified from 250-500 ng of genomic DNA extracted from blood. Sequenced input: blood. These receptors all come from a human donor with active COVID-19.

This clonotype is judged medium-sized. The gene calls are TRBV6-1 and TRBJ2-5; 7 nucleotides match TRBD1. With V trimmed by 6 bases and J by 1 base, 2 bases remained unmatched. Germline V gives CDR1 MNHNS, CDR2 SASEGT. This CDR3 comprises 13 residues. CDR3 coding DNA: TGTGCCAGCAGAGGGACAGTCCAAGAGACCCAGTACTTC. It encodes CASRGTVQETQYF.

As for this clonotype: At one end the junction does not follow the germline gene, possibly because of a read error. The genes are TRBV5-5 and TRBJ2-1; D not resolved. The CDR3 is 17 residues long. The V gene's germline CDR1 is SGHKS and CDR2 YYEKEE (reference sequence). CDR3 region: CASSLAQGPGAYNKQFF. As DNA, the CDR3 is TGTGCCAGCAGCTTGGCCCAAGGACCTGGAGCCTACAATAAGCAGTTCTTC.

V usage is TRBV5-1 and J usage is TRBJ2-7; 7 positions agree with TRBD1. In germline, CDR1 is SGHRS, CDR2 YFSETQ. The CDR3 sequence is 14 residues long. Losses at the gene ends were 0 bases for V and 6 bases for J; bases not matched to a gene: 6. The CDR3 DNA is TGCGCCAGCAGCTTGGGACAGGGTCTTGGCGAGCAGTACTTC. It encodes CASSLGQGLGEQYF.

The CDR3 coding sequence is TGTGCCAGCAGCTTAGTACGGGGGAACACTGAAGCTTTCTTT. Protein: CASSLVRGNTEAFF. The rearrangement joins TRBV7-9 to TRBJ1-1; the D is unclear. This CDR3 is 14 amino acids long. From germline, CDR1 is SEHNR and CDR2 FQNEAQ (reference sequence). V lost 1 base and J 1 base, leaving 7 bases between the germline ends.

The chain combines TRBV7-2 with TRBJ1-2, with 9 bases fitting TRBD1. The CDR3 has 15 amino acids. The germline V gene has CDR1 SGHTA and CDR2 FQGNSA. Losses at the gene ends were 5 bases for V and 4 bases for J; bases not matched to a gene: 8. DNA of the CDR3: TGTGCCAGCAGCCTATTGGACAGGGGTTTCTATGGCTACACCTTC. This encodes CASSLLDRGFYGYTF.

Relative to its sample, this clonotype is medium-sized. Here the CDR3 reads CASSITPDRDTEAFF. For the CDR3, the DNA is TGTGCCAGTAGTATTACCCCGGACAGGGACACTGAAGCTTTCTTT. The chain recombines TRBV19 with TRBJ1-1; 8 bases agree with TRBD1. The V gene end was trimmed by 3 bases and the J gene end by 3 bases; junction bases not matched to a gene: 6. The CDR3 has 15 residues. Germline V gives CDR1 LNHDA, CDR2 SQIVND (reference sequence).

This clonotype came up a few times. The chain joins TRBV19 to TRBJ1-5; weak D call: TRBD1 (5 bases). The V end was cut by 6 bases, the J end by 5 bases, with 8 bases between. This CDR3 region has 12 residues. Germline values: CDR1 LNHDA, CDR2 SQIVND (reference sequence). CDR3 nucleotides: TGTGCCAGTAGCGCGGGGGATCAGCCCCAGCATTTT. It translates to CASSAGDQPQHF. Together with reference TRBV19 and TRBJ1-5, the CDR3 gives the full variable domain: DGGITQSPKYLFRKEGQNVTLSCEQNLNHDAMYWYRQDPGQGLRLIYYSQIVNDFQKGDIAEGYSVSREKKESFPLTVTSAQKNPTAFYLCASSAGDQPQHFGDGTRLSIL.

Within the sample, this clonotype is medium-sized. The chain uses TRBV6-5 and TRBJ2-3; no reliable D call. The CDR3 is made up of 13 amino acids. The V gene's germline CDR1 is MNHEY and CDR2 SVGAGI. Trimming stripped 0 bases from V and 5 bases from J, with 6 bases between. CDR3 sequence: CASSYSNGDTQYF. The CDR3 DNA sequence: TGTGCCAGCAGTTACTCGAATGGAGATACGCAGTATTTT.

This clonotype was seen a handful of times. The chain is built from TRBV27 and TRBJ2-3; weak D call: TRBD2 (5 bases). The V end lost 10 bases, the J end lost 4 bases, and 12 bases lay between the germline ends. The germline CDR1 and CDR2 sequences are MNHEY and SMNVEV (reference sequence). CDR3 length: 12 residues. CDR3 in amino acids: CAISLAADTQYF. Written as DNA, the CDR3 is TGTGCCATCTCCCTAGCAGCAGATACGCAGTATTTT.

This clonotype is medium-sized (0.01 to 0.1%) by share. The chain recombines TRBV5-1 with TRBJ1-2; TRBD1 is a possible D gene (5 bases). Trimming removed 7 bases from V and 4 bases from J, with 11 bases in between. CDR1 and CDR2 (germline): SGHRS, YFSETQ. The CDR3 length is 12 residues. CDR3 amino acids: CASGRDGYGYTF. The CDR3 bases are TGCGCCAGCGGCCGGGACGGCTATGGCTACACCTTC.

This clonotype was counted a few times. J is TRBJ1-1 and V is TRBV19; 9 nucleotides agree with TRBD1. The CDR3 runs 14 residues. Losses at the gene ends were 6 bases for V and 4 bases for J; bases not matched to a gene: 6. Germline CDR1 is LNHDA and CDR2 is SQIVND (reference sequence). The CDR3 sequence is CASRLQGASTEAFF. DNA of the CDR3: TGTGCCAGTAGGCTACAGGGGGCGAGCACTGAAGCTTTCTTT.

This clonotype is judged medium-sized. The gene calls are TRBV5-6 and TRBJ2-2; D not resolved. CDR1 and CDR2 from the germline V gene are SGHDT and YYEEEE. CDR3 size: 13 residues. With 0 bases removed from V and 6 bases from J, the gap between germline ends came to 6 bases. For the CDR3, the DNA is TGTGCCAGCAGCTTGGTTGCCGCCGGGGAGCTGTTTTTT. Protein product: CASSLVAAGELFF.

Sample share makes this clonotype medium-sized (0.01 to 0.1%). The chain uses TRBV15 and TRBJ2-1, with 7 bases lining up with TRBD1. The CDR3 has 18 residues. J lost 3 bases, V lost 0 bases, and 11 bases had no gene match. Germline lookup yields CDR1 LNHNV and CDR2 YYDKDF (reference sequence). The chain's CDR3 is CATSRDATWDSLYNEQFF. In DNA, the CDR3 is TGTGCCACCAGCAGAGATGCCACCTGGGACAGCCTCTACAATGAGCAGTTCTTC.

This clonotype ranks as medium-sized. The chain has TRBV29-1 and TRBJ1-4, with D tentatively TRBD1 (6 bases). This CDR3 contains 14 residues. Trimming removed 0 bases from V and 4 bases from J, with 9 bases in between. CDR1 and CDR2 (germline): SQVTM, ANQGSEA. The CDR3 nucleotides read TGCAGCGTTGAAGATACACAGGGTAATGAAAAACTGTTTTTT. Amino acids: CSVEDTQGNEKLFF. The whole variable domain, filled in from reference TRBV29-1 and TRBJ1-4, reads SAVISQKPSRDICQRGTSLTIQCQVDSQVTMMFWYRQQPGQSLTLIATANQGSEATYESGFVIDKFPISRPNLTFSTLTVSNMSPEDSSIYLCSVEDTQGNEKLFFGSGTQLSVL.

This clonotype qualifies as medium-sized (0.01 to 0.1%). DNA for the CDR3: TGTGCCAGTAGTATAGTAGGACTAGCGGGGGGGCCTTCAGATACGCAGTATTTT. Residues: CASSIVGLAGGPSDTQYF. The chain links TRBV19 to TRBJ2-3; 15 positions match TRBD2. The CDR3 totals 18 residues. With 1 base clipped from V and 4 bases from J, the junction kept 6 bases outside the gene matches. Germline V gives CDR1 LNHDA, CDR2 SQIVND (reference sequence).

The chain is built from TRBV5-4 and TRBJ2-3; D is uncertain. The length of the CDR3 is 12 residues. Germline lookup yields CDR1 SGHNT and CDR2 YYREEE (reference sequence). Trimming removed 4 bases from V and 6 bases from J, with 9 bases in between. CDR3 in DNA: TGTGCCAGCAGCGGCATCATGGATACGCAGTATTTT. This gives the protein CASSGIMDTQYF. Full variable domain (remainder filled in from reference TRBV5-4 and TRBJ2-3): ETGVTQSPTHLIKTRGQQVTLRCSSQSGHNTVSWYQQALGQGPQFIFQYYREEENGRGNFPPRFSGLQFPNYSSELNVNALELDDSALYLCASSGIMDTQYFGPGTRLTVL.

The rearrangement joins TRBV6-5 to TRBJ1-6, with unresolved D. CDR1 is MNHEY and CDR2 is SVGAGI in the germline V gene. Trimming cost V 5 bases and J 0 bases, with 8 bases left between them. There are 15 residues in the CDR3. CDR3 amino acids: CASSPRSSYNSPLHF. The CDR3 bases are TGTGCCAGCAGTCCTCGGAGCTCCTATAATTCACCCCTCCACTTT.

This chain links TRBV14 with TRBJ1-1, with TRBD1 as a possible D gene (5 bases). The CDR3 has 15 amino acids. Germline V CDR1 and CDR2: SGHDN, FVKESK. V was trimmed by 5 bases and J by 1 base, leaving 14 bases between them. CDR3 protein: CASSFTPGKNTEAFF. CDR3 nucleotide sequence: TGTGCCAGCAGCTTTACCCCAGGGAAGAACACTGAAGCTTTCTTT.